The entry that follows covers one TCR beta chain sequence. The target of this receptor is not known. Nothing much larger sits one base from this clone, and base qualities are not available. This sample stems from a study of beta chain features in type 1 diabetes (dated by TCRdb to the late 2010s). Looking at the study overall: Mean age, gender distribution, total cell number and subset yield did not differ between patients and healthy donors. Across all samples, fewer than 110,000,000 sorted cells were examined, and cell number per subset correlated strongly with RNA yield. In the study, recently diagnosed type 1 diabetes patients and matched healthy donors were compared on the TCRB repertoires of their sorted circulating CD4+ T cell subsets. Regulatory and stem cell-like memory subsets were obtained from only 8 patients and about eight healthy donors, while naive and central memory subsets were obtained from all 30 or so donors.

V loses 1 base of germline sequence and J loses 3 bases, and the interval between the two ends is 9 bases. The CDR3 numbers 14 residues from cysteine through phenylalanine. The read is trimmed to its CDR3 DNA, 42 bases read in frame from base 1. The germline V gene sets CDR1 to SGHVS and CDR2 to FNYEAQ. The investigation overall reported the following: At VDJ recombination sites, patients with type 1 diabetes made fewer insertions and deleted more nucleotides, a pattern implying thymic rearrangement abnormalities. Naive, central memory and regulatory TCRB repertoires appeared to be more similar among patients than among healthy donors. PCR may preferentially amplify shorter templates, but because patient and control samples were amplified and corrected together, any resulting skew would affect both groups equally. Because cDNA was sequenced instead of genomic DNA, activated cells with high expression could be over-represented, although the groups did not differ in activation or CD3 levels. Type 1 diabetes patients showed a moderate but significant shortening of TCRB CDR3 length in all four CD4+ subsets. Because small numbers of individuals were included in the HLA sub-analyses, any influence of HLA type on TCRB rearrangement was left unresolved.

From each donor, a single peripheral blood sample of 95 to 150 mL on average was drawn into heparinised tubes. A BD FACSAria II and a panel including CD45RO, CCR7, CD25, CD127, CD95 and CD27 were used to sort naive, central memory, regulatory and stem cell-like memory CD4+ T cells. Every sorted population had a purity above 98%. PBMCs were isolated right away by Lymphoprep density gradient centrifugation and were stained directly, without culture. To minimize batch effects, samples were stained and sorted in pairs, one healthy donor with one patient per experiment. All of the isolated RNA was reverse transcribed with the High Capacity cDNA Reverse Transcription Kit, so expressed TCRB transcripts were sequenced. Naive, central memory and regulatory T cell samples underwent deep immunoSEQ sequencing, averaging around 3.7 million total reads per sample. Sorted cells were lysed in RLT buffer and RNA was extracted with DNase-treated RNeasy Micro or Mini kits, depending on cell number. Each cell subset was processed separately to prevent cross-contamination, with patient and healthy donor samples processed together. The immunoSEQ multiplex PCR was used to amplify TCRB sequences from cDNA, generating 87-bp fragments that spanned the CDR3 region. Sequencing of the amplicons was done on the Illumina HiSeq platform. Processing in the source paper ran as follows. PCR bias was computationally corrected using synthetic template baselines, reads within Hamming distance 2 were collapsed, and singletons that could not be merged were discarded. Reads were aligned against IMGT to assign V, D and J genes, CDR3 length and insertions or deletions at six rearrangement sites. Within each subset, clonotype counts were normalized to sorted cell number, after which true diversity and Gini coefficients were computed with the tcR R package. The overlap coefficient, calculated on TCRB nucleotide sequences, was used to measure repertoire sharing. Out-of-frame TCRB sequences from naive cells were analyzed to stand in for the pre-selection repertoire. Not all clones reach the TCRdb copy of this immuneACCESS table, which keeps in-frame sequences only. Checked studies attribute under half of the gap to unresolved V genes and leave the rest unexplained. V, J and clone size are taken as reported in that table, and D and trimming were inferred from the DNA itself. The sample yields some 270,000 clones; roughly a tenth were counted once. The ten largest clones capture around 0.015% of the sample.

The TCR was taken from a man younger than 40 with type 1 diabetes. Rearrangement joined TRBV7-6 to TRBJ1-1; the D gene is perhaps TRBD1, from 5 matching bases. Sequences were obtained from naive CD4+ T cells from blood. This specimen's cell subset or site label, interpreted: true naive CD4+ T cells. The bases are TGTGCCAGCAGCTTAGAGGGGAGGTACACTGAAGCTTTCTTT. Translated, this gives CASSLEGRYTEAFF. With all but the CDR3 taken from the reference TRBV7-6 and TRBJ1-1 genes, the full variable domain is: GAGVSQSPRYKVTKRGQDVALRCDPISGHVSLYWYRQALGQGPEFLTYFNYEAQQDKSGLPNDRFSAERPEGSISTLTIQRTEQRDSAMYRCASSLEGRYTEAFFGQGTRLTVV.